What follows are 28 T cell receptor beta chains derived from one specimen sequenced in a study of blood T cell repertoires in COVID-19. Some clones are missing from TCRdb's copy, which holds only in-frame ones; the method was immunoSEQ multiplex PCR. The repertoire holds under 350,000 clones, with roughly 89% as singletons. Sequenced input: PBMCs or T cells enriched from blood (not recorded which). Receptors originate from a woman aged 40 to 50 who had recovered from COVID-19.

The chain employs TRBV30 and TRBJ1-2, with a weak D call TRBD1 (5 bases). Germline-derived CDR1 and CDR2 are GTSNPN and SVGIG (reference sequence). The CDR3 loop spans 11 amino acids. V was pared by 3 bases and J by 8 bases, with 10 bases between. CDR3 DNA sequence: TGTGCCTGGAGCGGGTGGGGCGGCTACACCTTC. Encoded protein: CAWSGWGGYTF.

The chain uses TRBV7-2 and TRBJ2-2; 11 bases are shared with TRBD1. CDR3 size: 15 residues. Germline trimming cut 4 bases from V and 4 bases from J; bases unmatched to any gene: 2. Germline CDR1 is SGHTA and CDR2 is FQGNSA. The CDR3 DNA reads as TGTGCCAGCAGCTCGGGGACAGGGGGCACCGGGGAGCTGTTTTTT. Translated, it gives CASSSGTGGTGELFF.

The rearrangement joins TRBV7-9 to TRBJ1-4, with 11 positions matching TRBD1. There are 18 residues in the CDR3. Germline V gene data show CDR1 as SEHNR and CDR2 as FQNEAQ (reference sequence). Unmatched junction bases numbered 9, after V lost 4 bases and J lost 2 bases. The CDR3 sequence is CASSSTRTGGTTNEKLFF. In DNA, the CDR3 is TGTGCCAGCAGCTCTACGAGGACAGGGGGCACTACTAATGAAAAACTGTTTTTT. Full variable domain (missing parts from reference TRBV7-9 and TRBJ1-4): DTGVSQNPRHKITKRGQNVTFRCDPISEHNRLYWYRQTLGQGPEFLTYFQNEAQLEKSRLLSDRFSAERPKGSFSTLEIQRTEQGDSAMYLCASSSTRTGGTTNEKLFFGSGTQLSVL.

The rearrangement links TRBV5-4 to TRBJ1-1; D unresolved. The CDR3 extends over 15 amino acids. Trimming shortened V by 4 bases and J by 4 bases, and 17 bases separated the two germline ends. Germline assignment: CDR1 SGHNT and CDR2 YYREEE (reference sequence). The DNA for the CDR3 is TGTGCCAGCAGCCCTCAATTGAGAGGGTCCACTGAAGCTTTCTTT. This translates into CASSPQLRGSTEAFF.

This clone was recorded only once. The chain joins TRBV19 to TRBJ1-5; 8 bases fit TRBD1. This CDR3 region has 17 residues. V trimming: 4 bases; J trimming: 1 base; junction bases outside the gene matches: 9. Germline CDR1 reads LNHDA; CDR2 reads SQIVND (reference sequence). The CDR3 DNA reads as TGTGCCAGTAGTAGGGAAGGACAGGGCGGCAGCAATCAGCCCCAGCATTTT. It translates to CASSREGQGGSNQPQHF.

The chain links TRBV18 to TRBJ2-1, with 9 bases aligning to TRBD2. Germline V gives CDR1 KGHSH, CDR2 LQKENI. V trimming: 0 bases; J trimming: 7 bases; junction bases outside the gene matches: 7. CDR3 length: 16 amino acids. The CDR3 sequence: CASSPPSGGRGNEQFF. The CDR3 nucleotides read TGTGCCAGCTCACCACCTAGCGGGGGCAGAGGGAATGAGCAGTTCTTC.

This rearrangement joins TRBV7-9 to TRBJ1-6, with 11 bases fitting TRBD1. The germline V gene encodes CDR1 SEHNR and CDR2 FQNEAQ (reference sequence). V lost 0 bases, J lost 7 bases, and 8 bases stayed unmatched. The CDR3 has 18 residues. CDR3 region: CASSLARTGGRRNSPLHF. CDR3 coding DNA: TGTGCCAGCAGCTTAGCCAGGACAGGGGGCAGGCGGAATTCACCCCTCCACTTT. The variable domain in full, with the rest retrieved from reference TRBV7-9 and TRBJ1-6, is DTGVSQNPRHKITKRGQNVTFRCDPISEHNRLYWYRQTLGQGPEFLTYFQNEAQLEKSRLLSDRFSAERPKGSFSTLEIQRTEQGDSAMYLCASSLARTGGRRNSPLHFGNGTRLTVT.

The genes are TRBV6-5 and TRBJ1-5; D is unresolved. The CDR3 has 13 residues. From germline, CDR1 is MNHEY and CDR2 SVGAGI. V shed 6 bases and J shed 0 bases, with 6 bases lying between them. The CDR3 DNA follows: TGTGCCAGCAGGAGAGATAGCAATCAGCCCCAGCATTTT. This encodes CASRRDSNQPQHF.

The gene calls are TRBV30 and TRBJ2-2; tentatively, D is TRBD2 (6 bases). The CDR3 totals 16 residues. Trimming left V 3 bases short and J 1 base short, with 15 bases between. In germline, CDR1 is GTSNPN, CDR2 SVGIG (reference sequence). The CDR3 reads CAWRRDGRRNTGELFF. CDR3 nucleotides: TGTGCCTGGAGACGGGACGGGAGAAGGAACACCGGGGAGCTGTTTTTT.

This chain connects TRBV25-1 to TRBJ1-2; the match to TRBD1 covers 7 bases. V lost 2 bases to trimming and J lost 4 bases; unmatched junction nucleotides: 7. The germline CDR1 and CDR2 sequences are MGHDK and SYGVNS. The CDR3 runs to 15 residues. CDR3 sequence reads: CASSERPGDSYGYTF. In nucleotides, the CDR3 is TGTGCCAGCAGTGAACGCCCCGGGGACAGCTATGGCTACACCTTC.

The V gene is TRBV5-1, the J gene TRBJ2-7, with 9 bases fitting TRBD2. Trimming cost V 2 bases and J 3 bases; bases outside gene matches: 6. The CDR3 has 15 amino acids. CDR1 and CDR2 (germline): SGHRS, YFSETQ. The DNA for the CDR3 is TGCGCCAGCAGCTTATCCGGGACTAGCAACTACGAGCAGTACTTC. Translating it yields CASSLSGTSNYEQYF.

J is TRBJ2-7 and V is TRBV18; TRBD1 matches 9 bases. The CDR3 contains 16 residues. The V gene end was trimmed by 6 bases and the J gene end by 5 bases; junction bases not matched to a gene: 14. Germline V CDR1 and CDR2: KGHSH, LQKENI. CDR3 residues: CASSPPFRTGVHEQYF. In nucleotides, the CDR3 is TGTGCCAGCTCCCCCCCCTTCCGGACAGGGGTCCACGAGCAGTACTTC.

For the CDR3, the DNA is TGTGCCAGTAAGAGCTTAGCGGGAGGGATATACGGGGAGCTGTTTTTT. This gives the protein CASKSLAGGIYGELFF. The V and J genes are TRBV19 and TRBJ2-2, with TRBD2 identical over 11 bases. The germline V gene encodes CDR1 LNHDA and CDR2 SQIVND (reference sequence). The CDR3 is made up of 16 amino acids. V shed 7 bases and J 7 bases; nucleotides not matched to a gene: 11.

The chain joins TRBV11-2 to TRBJ2-7, with 7 bases that match TRBD1. Germline V gene data show CDR1 as SGHAT and CDR2 as FQNNGV. The CDR3 covers 14 residues. V shed 5 bases and J 5 bases; nucleotides not matched to a gene: 9. The CDR3 here is CASSHRGRANEQYF. The CDR3 coding sequence is TGTGCCAGCAGCCACAGGGGCAGGGCGAACGAGCAGTACTTC.

V is TRBV5-1 and J is TRBJ1-2; D uncertain. V was trimmed by 0 bases and J by 10 bases, leaving 13 bases between them. This CDR3 region has 13 residues. Looked up from germline, CDR1 is SGHRS and CDR2 is YFSETQ. CDR3 protein: CASSLVRDSAYTF. CDR3 DNA: TGCGCCAGCAGCTTGGTGCGGGATAGTGCCTACACCTTC.

The DNA of the CDR3 is TGTGCCAGCAGCCAAGATCTCGGGTCGATAGGATTGGAAAAACTGTTTTTT. Translation gives CASSQDLGSIGLEKLFF. The chain recombines TRBV14 with TRBJ1-4; unclear D gene. The CDR3 consists of 17 residues. The germline V gene has CDR1 SGHDN and CDR2 FVKESK. Trimming left V 0 bases short and J 8 bases short, with 19 bases between.

The chain has TRBV7-2 and TRBJ2-7; no firm D call. The CDR3 covers 14 residues. The V end was cut by 3 bases, the J end by 0 bases, with 9 bases between. In germline, CDR1 is SGHTA, CDR2 FQGNSA. The chain's CDR3 is CASSFRISSYEQYF. CDR3 in DNA: TGTGCCAGCAGCTTTAGAATAAGCTCCTACGAGCAGTACTTC.

The genes are TRBV5-1 and TRBJ2-2, with D unclear. The CDR3 length is 15 residues. Trimming cost V 7 bases and J 0 bases, with 13 bases left between them. The germline V gene has CDR1 SGHRS and CDR2 YFSETQ. This chain's CDR3 is CASRISPANTGELFF. CDR3 bases: TGCGCCAGCCGTATTTCTCCGGCGAACACCGGGGAGCTGTTTTTT.

On this clone itself: Sequence at one end of the junction differs from germline and may be a read error. The V and J genes are TRBV19 and TRBJ2-3; 7 bases map to TRBD1. The CDR3 runs to 12 residues. Germline loops: CDR1 LNHDA, CDR2 SQIVND (reference sequence). The CDR3 DNA reads TGTGCCAGTAGTACTCAACAGGGGTCTCCGGCTTTT. Translating gives CASSTQQGSPAF.

The rearrangement uses TRBV10-3 and TRBJ1-2; 10 bases fit TRBD1. The V gene end was trimmed by 3 bases and the J gene end by 7 bases; junction bases not matched to a gene: 8. From germline, CDR1 is ENHRY and CDR2 SYGVKD. The CDR3 consists of 15 residues. CDR3 amino acids: CAISDPTDRGPGYTF. The CDR3 nucleotides read TGTGCCATCAGTGACCCTACCGACAGGGGGCCTGGCTACACCTTC.

The J gene is TRBJ2-1, the V gene TRBV7-3; a possible D gene is TRBD1 (6 bases). The CDR3 consists of 16 residues. Deletions cut 4 bases from V and 9 bases from J, with 22 bases between. From germline, CDR1 is SGHTA and CDR2 FQGTGA. The CDR3 here is CASSSTTGADYGEQFF. DNA of the CDR3: TGTGCCAGCAGCTCTACGACAGGAGCCGACTACGGTGAGCAGTTCTTC.

The chain employs TRBV19 and TRBJ1-5, with D possibly being TRBD1 (6 bases). This CDR3 has 17 amino acids. Trimming took off 8 bases at V and 4 bases at J, with 24 bases between the two ends. Germline V gene lookup returns CDR1 LNHDA and CDR2 SQIVND (reference sequence). In nucleotides, the CDR3 is TGTGCCAGTTACCCAGGGGAACGAGGACAGAGGAATCAGCCCCAGCATTTT. Encoded protein: CASYPGERGQRNQPQHF. The whole variable domain, filled in from reference TRBV19 and TRBJ1-5, reads DGGITQSPKYLFRKEGQNVTLSCEQNLNHDAMYWYRQDPGQGLRLIYYSQIVNDFQKGDIAEGYSVSREKKESFPLTVTSAQKNPTAFYLCASYPGERGQRNQPQHFGDGTRLSIL.

The chain combines TRBV27 with TRBJ2-5, with D possibly being TRBD2 (7 bases). Germline lookup yields CDR1 MNHEY and CDR2 SMNVEV (reference sequence). Between the trimmed V and J ends, which lost 4 bases and 4 bases, there was a span of 16 bases. The CDR3 is 15 residues long. In DNA form, the CDR3 reads TGTGCCAGCAGTTATGGGGGGGCTAGGGGAGAGACCCAGTACTTC. This sequence encodes CASSYGGARGETQYF.

This chain uses TRBV6-5 with TRBJ1-2; D is undetermined. CDR3 size: 15 residues. Germline CDR1 reads MNHEY; CDR2 reads SVGAGI. Trimming pared 0 bases from V and 5 bases from J, leaving 13 bases between. The CDR3 loop reads CASSYSTQFLYGYTF. The CDR3 region has the DNA TGTGCCAGCAGTTACTCGACTCAGTTCCTATATGGCTACACCTTC.

A few counts support this clone. Germline is not matched at one junction end, which may reflect a read error. This sequence joins TRBV7-7 and TRBJ1-2; 8 bases align to TRBD1. Germline CDR1 reads SSHAT; CDR2 reads FNYEAQ (reference sequence). The CDR3 is 17 amino acids. CDR3: CASSNPGQGWAGYGYTF. DNA for the CDR3: TGTGCTAGCAGCAATCCTGGACAGGGATGGGCAGGCTATGGCTACACCTTC.

The V call is TRBV19, the J call TRBJ2-7; 8 bases fit TRBD2. The CDR3 has 15 residues. The ends lost 9 bases at V and 5 bases at J; junction bases unmatched: 15. Germline-derived CDR1 and CDR2 are LNHDA and SQIVND (reference sequence). The CDR3 protein is CASRPSARRGDEQYF. CDR3 bases: TGTGCCAGCCGTCCTAGCGCCAGGCGGGGGGACGAGCAGTACTTC.

The count of this clone is one. This chain's CDR3 is CASSQREAEPQHF. CDR3 DNA: TGCGCCAGCAGCCAGAGAGAGGCCGAGCCCCAGCATTTT. This chain connects TRBV4-3 to TRBJ1-5; D remains ambiguous. CDR1 and CDR2 from the germline V gene are LGHNA and YSLEER. This CDR3 region has 13 residues. The germline V and J ends were trimmed by 3 bases and 8 bases, with 11 bases remaining between them.

The rearrangement uses TRBV5-1 and TRBJ1-6, with D tentatively TRBD1 (6 bases). From germline, CDR1 is SGHRS and CDR2 YFSETQ. Trimming took off 0 bases at V and 8 bases at J, with 12 bases between the two ends. The CDR3 length is 15 residues. The DNA of the CDR3 is TGCGCCAGCAGCTTGGTCCCAGGGGAAGATTCACCCCTCCACTTT. Translation: CASSLVPGEDSPLHF.